The 3 T cell receptor beta chains below all came from one sample that was sequenced in a study of blood T cells in healthy people across ages. The authors ran a second PCR of about 7 to 11 cycles using a sample-barcoded 5' primer and a J-beta primer mix. TCRdb re-analysed the 5' RACE reads in MiXCR, keeping a single row per CDR3 protein. The sample has around 1,800,000 distinct CDR3 sequences, approximately 40% seen once; the top ten hold 20% to 25%. The specimen sequenced was blood. These receptor sequences come from a human donor in good health.

A remark on this clonotype: The conserved phenylalanine or tryptophan is not found at the CDR3 terminus, so this likely reflects a read error. This chain uses TRBV20-1 with TRBJ2-3; possibly TRBD2 for D (5 bases). The V gene's germline CDR1 is DFQATT and CDR2 SNEGSKA (reference sequence). V was shortened by 3 bases and J by 2 bases, with 18 bases between the two germline ends. The CDR3 totals 16 residues. The DNA of the CDR3 is TGCAGTGCTAGGGCTAAGTTGGAGGCATTCACAGATACGCAGTATGTT. Protein: CSARAKLEAFTDTQYV.

V gene TRBV5-1 combines with J gene TRBJ2-6; weak D call: TRBD1 (6 bases). The V and J ends lost 4 bases and 0 bases respectively, with 14 bases between them. Per germline, CDR1 SGHRS and CDR2 YFSETQ. The length of the CDR3 is 17 residues. The CDR3 is CASSLRDTSSGANVLTF. The CDR3 bases are TGCGCCAGCAGCCTAAGGGACACCAGCTCTGGGGCCAACGTCCTGACTTTC.

The V call is TRBV20-1, the J call TRBJ2-1; TRBD1 matches at 9 bases. The germline CDR1 and CDR2 sequences are DFQATT and SNEGSKA (reference sequence). This CDR3 has 13 residues. The V and J ends lost 8 bases and 9 bases, in that order; junction bases with no gene match: 11. The CDR3 DNA sequence: TGCAGTCCCGGGACAGGGCTCACTCGTGAGCAGTTCTTC. It encodes CSPGTGLTREQFF.